This is a list of T cell receptor beta chains from one sample in a study of T cells after yellow fever vaccination. TCRdb reprocessed the 5' RACE reads via MiXCR and lists one record per CDR3 protein. The sample shows just under 600,000 distinct CDR3 sequences, approximately 13% of them seen only once. This sample comprised PBMCs, obtained on the day of the yellow fever booster vaccination. These receptors came from a man aged 25-45 years who received the YFV17D yellow fever vaccine. CDR3s include the opening cysteine and the closing phenylalanine or tryptophan. Fields, in order: CDR3 protein, V gene.

CDR3 protein: CASSTGTGGGYTF
V gene: TRBV12-3/TRBV12-4

CDR3 protein: CAWGLGRYNEQFF
V gene: TRBV30

CDR3 protein: CASSLIKTAAHEQFF
V gene: TRBV5-1

CDR3 protein: CASSFTTGVYTGELFF
V gene: TRBV7-3

CDR3 protein: CASSQDASVTKNIQYF
V gene: TRBV4-3

CDR3 protein: CASSTQSTDTQYF
V gene: TRBV12-3/TRBV12-4

CDR3 protein: CASSQAGGRAETQYF
V gene: TRBV4-3

CDR3 protein: CAISLGTSGSRDIQYF
V gene: TRBV10-3

CDR3 protein: CASSEHPDGRDTQYF
V gene: TRBV9

CDR3 protein: CSARSGAGKGEAFF
V gene: TRBV20-1

CDR3 protein: CASSQEPSGIYEQYF
V gene: TRBV4-3

CDR3 protein: CASSESFGDEQFF
V gene: TRBV10-2

CDR3 protein: CASSIDPGVPEQFF
V gene: TRBV7-2

CDR3 protein: CASSSQGNQPQHF
V gene: TRBV12-3/TRBV12-4

CDR3 protein: CAMRDLGLDTQYF
V gene: TRBV10-3

CDR3 protein: CASSLFPGVGADTQYF
V gene: TRBV5-1

CDR3 protein: CASSFPAGGGELFF
V gene: TRBV12-3/TRBV12-4

CDR3 protein: CASSRVGGSGGASYEQYF
V gene: TRBV4-2

CDR3 protein: CASSSQGGTYNEQFF
V gene: TRBV5-1

CDR3 protein: CASSQEGQGKSGANVLTF
V gene: TRBV4-3

CDR3 protein: CASSGNRGETQYF
V gene: TRBV9

CDR3 protein: CASSPNWETQYF
V gene: TRBV7-2

CDR3 protein: CASSTSGRTYEQYF
V gene: TRBV7-2

CDR3 protein: CASSYVAGDTDTQYF
V gene: TRBV6-5

CDR3 protein: CSARPATRIHNEQFF
V gene: TRBV20-1

CDR3 protein: CASGRQDTDTQYF
V gene: TRBV28

CDR3 protein: CSAPGLAEGYTGELFF
V gene: TRBV20-1

CDR3 protein: CSVGNETQYF
V gene: TRBV29-1

CDR3 protein: CASSVRRLALSYEQYF
V gene: TRBV21-1

CDR3 protein: CASSMDRGSYEQYF
V gene: TRBV5-1

CDR3 protein: CASSEGETQYF
V gene: TRBV7-2

CDR3 protein: CASSSDPRQPQHF
V gene: TRBV6-5

CDR3 protein: CASSEEGHRTEAFF
V gene: TRBV2

CDR3 protein: CASSPTWDVNTEAFF
V gene: TRBV5-5

CDR3 protein: CASSERTSTDTQYF
V gene: TRBV6-1

CDR3 protein: CASSRPGLSSYNEQFF
V gene: TRBV6-2/TRBV6-3

CDR3 protein: CSASEAGDTDTQYF
V gene: TRBV20-1

CDR3 protein: CASSFGTPDNEQFF
V gene: TRBV7-2

CDR3 protein: CASSQDPGTSGRETQYF
V gene: TRBV3-1

CDR3 protein: CASSFGGANTGELFF
V gene: TRBV28

CDR3 protein: CSARGLAESTDTQYF
V gene: TRBV20-1

CDR3 protein: CASSGRGSGRWEGTDTQYF
V gene: TRBV11-2

CDR3 protein: CSGGLLAEQYF
V gene: TRBV20-1

CDR3 protein: CASSYLDKNYGYTF
V gene: TRBV6-2/TRBV6-3

CDR3 protein: CASSLRQGATGELFF
V gene: TRBV12-3/TRBV12-4